This T cell receptor beta chain was observed in a study of blood T cell repertoires in COVID-19. Study overall: The analysed material was cDNA or gDNA that came from T cells, B-cell-depleted T cells, or PBMCs.

The CDR3 has 15 amino acids. With V trimmed by 3 bases and J by 4 bases, 6 bases remained unmatched. Germline lookup yields CDR1 WSHSY and CDR2 SAAADI. Produced via immunoSEQ multiplex PCR; TCRdb's table is partial and in-frame only. The repertoire holds about 220,000 clones, with about 85% as singletons. This sequence was found in a woman aged 60-70 years who had recovered from COVID-19. The chain has TRBV10-2 and TRBJ2-3, with TRBD2 matching over 8 bases. What was sequenced was peripheral blood. For the CDR3, the DNA is TGCGCCAGCAGTGACTCCCGGGGGGGATCAGATACGCAGTATTTT. Translated, it gives CASSDSRGGSDTQYF.